These 7 T cell receptor beta chains originate from one sample sequenced in a study of shared clonotypes between healthy human individuals. Only in-frame clones appear in the TCRdb table, and some are missing; sequencing was by immunoSEQ multiplex PCR. This table holds over a million clones, 78% found once. What was sequenced was memory CD4+ T cells from PBMCs. Documented subset: CD45RA-negative fraction. All receptors derive from a young man in good health. Some clones in this sample may be carry-over from other donors' samples.

The chain couples TRBV30 to TRBJ2-7; D is possibly TRBD2 (5 bases). CDR1 and CDR2 from the germline V gene are GTSNPN and SVGIG (reference sequence). The ends were cut back, 0 bases at V and 0 bases at J, with 15 bases in the middle. This CDR3 has 16 residues. The CDR3 reads CAWSVFGLLISYEQYF. The CDR3 coding sequence is TGTGCCTGGAGTGTATTCGGACTCCTAATCTCCTACGAGCAGTACTTC.

The chain joins TRBV11-2 to TRBJ2-3, with 7 bases fitting TRBD2. The CDR3 totals 17 residues. Germline lookup yields CDR1 SGHAT and CDR2 FQNNGV. The V gene end was trimmed by 1 base and the J gene end by 0 bases; junction bases not matched to a gene: 7. The CDR3, as DNA: TGTGCCAGCAGCTTAGGAGAAGGGACTATCAGCACAGATACGCAGTATTTT. Protein sequence: CASSLGEGTISTDTQYF.

The chain employs TRBV4-2 and TRBJ2-3, with D perhaps matching TRBD2 (5 bases). The germline V gene encodes CDR1 LGHNA and CDR2 YNFKEQ. This CDR3 has 15 residues. V lost 0 bases and J 2 bases, leaving 9 bases between the germline ends. For the CDR3, the DNA is TGTGCCAGCAGCCAAGATCGGGGAGACACAGATACGCAGTATTTT. This sequence encodes CASSQDRGDTDTQYF.

This sequence joins TRBV19 and TRBJ1-2; 8 positions agree with TRBD1. Germline CDR1 reads LNHDA; CDR2 reads SQIVND (reference sequence). The CDR3 extends over 14 amino acids. V was pared by 8 bases and J by 8 bases, with 13 bases of the junction left unmatched. CDR3 amino acids: CASLPGGARKGYTF. The CDR3 DNA follows: TGTGCCAGTCTACCAGGGGGCGCTAGAAAAGGCTACACCTTC. Full variable domain (remainder filled in from reference TRBV19 and TRBJ1-2): DGGITQSPKYLFRKEGQNVTLSCEQNLNHDAMYWYRQDPGQGLRLIYYSQIVNDFQKGDIAEGYSVSREKKESFPLTVTSAQKNPTAFYLCASLPGGARKGYTFGSGTRLTVV.

J is TRBJ1-1 and V is TRBV5-6; D is ambiguous. The germline V and J ends were trimmed by 4 bases and 4 bases, with 17 bases remaining between them. Germline values: CDR1 SGHDT, CDR2 YYEEEE. This CDR3 contains 15 residues. The CDR3 DNA sequence: TGTGCCAGCAGCCCCAGGACTTCGGGCGGCACTGAAGCTTTCTTT. Translated, it gives CASSPRTSGGTEAFF.

The chain has TRBV2 and TRBJ1-3, with D unclear. This CDR3 region has 14 residues. Per germline, CDR1 SNHLY and CDR2 FYNNEI. V lost 2 bases, J lost 0 bases, and 5 bases lay in between. In nucleotides, the CDR3 is TGTGCCAGCAGTGAAACCGACTCTGGAAACACCATATATTTT. It encodes CASSETDSGNTIYF. Based on the CDR3 plus reference TRBV2 and TRBJ1-3, the full variable domain is EPEVTQTPSHQVTQMGQEVILRCVPISNHLYFYWYRQILGQKVEFLVSFYNNEISEKSEIFDDQFSVERPDGSNFTLKIRSTKLEDSAMYFCASSETDSGNTIYFGEGSWLTVV.

This sequence joins TRBV5-1 and TRBJ2-3; D perhaps matches TRBD1 (6 bases). The CDR3 spans 17 residues. Germline V gene sequence: CDR1 SGHRS, CDR2 YFSETQ. V shed 4 bases and J shed 0 bases, with 18 bases lying between them. CDR3 sequence: CASSLHQGGLSTDTQYF. CDR3 DNA: TGCGCCAGCAGCCTACACCAAGGGGGATTGAGCACAGATACGCAGTATTTT.